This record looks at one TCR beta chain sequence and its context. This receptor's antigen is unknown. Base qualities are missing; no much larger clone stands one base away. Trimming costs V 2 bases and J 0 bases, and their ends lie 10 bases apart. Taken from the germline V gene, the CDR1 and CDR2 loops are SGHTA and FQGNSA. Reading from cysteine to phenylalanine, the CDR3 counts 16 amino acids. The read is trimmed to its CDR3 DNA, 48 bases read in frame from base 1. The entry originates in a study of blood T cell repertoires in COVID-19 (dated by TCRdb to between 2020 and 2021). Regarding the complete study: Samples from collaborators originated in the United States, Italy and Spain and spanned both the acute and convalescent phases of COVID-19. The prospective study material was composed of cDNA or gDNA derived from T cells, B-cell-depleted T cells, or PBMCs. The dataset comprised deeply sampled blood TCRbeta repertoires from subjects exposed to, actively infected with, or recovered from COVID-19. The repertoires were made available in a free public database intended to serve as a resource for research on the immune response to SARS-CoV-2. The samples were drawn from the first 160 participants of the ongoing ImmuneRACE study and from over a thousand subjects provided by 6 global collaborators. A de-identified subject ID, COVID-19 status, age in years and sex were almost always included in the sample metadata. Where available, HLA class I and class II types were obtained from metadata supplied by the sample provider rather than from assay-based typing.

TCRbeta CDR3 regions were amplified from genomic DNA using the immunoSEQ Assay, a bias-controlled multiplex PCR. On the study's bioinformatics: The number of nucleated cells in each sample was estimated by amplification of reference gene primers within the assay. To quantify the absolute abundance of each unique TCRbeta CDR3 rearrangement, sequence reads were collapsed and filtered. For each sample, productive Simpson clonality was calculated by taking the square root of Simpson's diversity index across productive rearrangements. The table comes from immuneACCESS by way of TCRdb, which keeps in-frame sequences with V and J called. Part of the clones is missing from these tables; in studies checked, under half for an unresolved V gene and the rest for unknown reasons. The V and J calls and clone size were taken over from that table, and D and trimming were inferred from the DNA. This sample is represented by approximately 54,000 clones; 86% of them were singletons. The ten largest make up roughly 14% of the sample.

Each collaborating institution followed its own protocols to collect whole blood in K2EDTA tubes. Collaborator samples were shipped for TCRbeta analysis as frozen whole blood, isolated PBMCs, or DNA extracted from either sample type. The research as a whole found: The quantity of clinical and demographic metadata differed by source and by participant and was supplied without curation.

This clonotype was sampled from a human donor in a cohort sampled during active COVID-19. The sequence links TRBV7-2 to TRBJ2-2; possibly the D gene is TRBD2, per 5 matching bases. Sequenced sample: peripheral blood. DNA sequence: TGTGCCAGCAGCTTAAGAGGGCTCTCGAACACCGGGGAGCTGTTTTTT. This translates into CASSLRGLSNTGELFF.